The sequence of this T cell receptor (beta chain) was determined in a study of graft-versus-host responses after intestinal transplantation (dated by TCRdb to the early 2020s). The study in broad terms: Multivisceral, liver-intestinal, or isolated intestinal transplants were received by the recipients. Anti-thymocyte globulin induction was given to all recipients, followed by maintenance tacrolimus and steroids for approximately three years. After intestinal transplantation, graft-versus-host and host-versus-graft alloreactive T cell clones were followed in the graft, circulation and bone marrow using bulk TCR-beta CDR3 sequencing. To identify alloreactive clones, pre-transplant mixed lymphocyte reaction products were sequenced and then compared with unstimulated pre-transplant donor and recipient T cells. The cohort enrolled 24 intestinal transplant recipients, one of whom was a retransplant, and a few patients without pretransplant specimens were excluded. Donor T cell macrochimerism was defined as a peak of at least 4% donor T cells among recipient peripheral blood mononuclear cells. Rather than going through the commercial service, samples from a few later patients were sequenced in-house on an Illumina MiSeq and processed with MiXCR. On the study overall, not on this receptor specifically: Patients with donor T cell macrochimerism had high GvH to HvG T cell clonal ratios in their allografts. The relatively low number and heterogeneity of intestinal transplant patients limited the conclusions. Peak levels of circulating GvH clones were associated with declines in HvG clones early after transplant. GvH clones turned up in recipient bone marrow, with some appearing earlier in ileal mucosa or blood, a pattern consistent with an intestinal mucosal origin.

In the paper's terms, the time point label means: cells obtained before transplantation from donor or recipient. CD3+CD4+ and CD3+CD8+ populations were FACS-sorted from unstimulated pre-transplant donor and recipient cells taken from spleen or lymph nodes. The V end gives up 7 bases and the J end 4 bases, leaving 6 bases in the junction not matched to a gene. The germline V gene provides CDR1 MGHRA and CDR2 YSYEKL. The cysteine opens and the phenylalanine closes a CDR3 of 14 amino acids. The retained sequence is limited to the CDR3, 42 bases, with the frame set at the first base. Details on this clone: Its cognate antigen has yet to be identified. No base-level quality is on record; no much larger clone is a single base apart.

The method behind the library was the immunoSEQ multiplex PCR assay. For most patients, genomic DNA was isolated with the Qiagen DNeasy Blood and Tissue Kit and shipped frozen to Adaptive Biotechnologies for TCR sequencing. Adaptive Biotechnologies carried out high-throughput TCR-beta CDR3 sequencing of genomic DNA for most patients. The paper's data handling went like this. Adaptive's ImmunoSEQ software supplied the TCR sequencing data for 18 patients, while MiXCR and VDJtools were used to process three other patients. CD4 versus CD8 sorting errors were corrected by removing sequences found in both subsets at a frequency ratio below 5:1. CDR3 nucleotide sequences shared between donor and recipient were removed because their origin could not be assigned. To be classed as alloreactive, a clone needed at least 2-fold expansion over unstimulated cells and a minimum CFSE-low frequency of 0.002% (template counts) or 0.001% (read counts). A clone was considered mappable if detected in the sequenced pre-transplant spleen, lymph node, or MLR CFSE-low populations of the donor or recipient. Cumulative frequency of alloreactive clones was calculated as a percentage of all sequences weighted by copy number. As stored in TCRdb, this immuneACCESS dataset retains in-frame rearrangements with V and J assigned. A fraction of the clones does not appear; measured against another copy, unresolved V genes explain less than half of the discrepancy, and the remainder lacks a known reason. V and J calls and clone size are copied from that table; D and trimming were computed from the DNA. This sample comprises approximately 99,000 clones, just under 95% of them detected only once. Jointly, the top ten make up approximately 0.069% of the sample.

The sample was unstimulated CD8+ T cells sorted from spleen or lymph node cells, taken before transplant. This receptor was obtained from a human donor who was the organ donor for an intestinal transplant. In this chain, TRBV4-1 is recombined with TRBJ1-1; 10 bases in the middle match TRBD1. The nucleotides are TGCGCCAGCATGAGACAGGGGGCGTTCACTGAAGCTTTCTTT. Translated, it reads CASMRQGAFTEAFF.